This entry concerns a single T cell receptor beta chain. The CDR3 runs to 14 residues. V lost 1 base to trimming and J lost 10 bases, with 11 bases between them. Germline CDR1 and CDR2: SGHTA and FQGNSA. This entry belongs to a study of blood T cell repertoires in COVID-19. Recovery among Cohort 3 donors was established by two negative PCRs, clearance, or symptom resolution. Libraries were prepared by immunoSEQ multiplex PCR; TCRdb keeps only in-frame clonotypes and omits some of them. The data show 250,000 or so clones, 86% seen once. This sequence was found in a man aged 35-49 years who had recovered from COVID-19. J is TRBJ1-6 and V is TRBV7-2; TRBD1 is a possible D gene (6 bases). The sequenced sample consisted of PBMCs or T cells enriched from blood (not recorded which). The CDR3 region has the DNA TGTGCCAGCAGCTTAGACAGGGTGGTATCACCCCTCCACTTT. Translating it yields CASSLDRVVSPLHF.